Shown below are 32 T cell receptor beta chains from a single sample sequenced in a study of human T cells and chemical hapten exposure. TCRdb re-called the RACE reads through MiXCR, storing one row per CDR3 protein. The sample lists roughly 90,000 distinct CDR3 sequences; around 9.9% were seen once. Noted time point: patch test 3, about 24 weeks after DPC sensitization. The treatment: therapeutic diphenylcyclopropenone sensitization with weekly scalp DPC. The material was whole blood, obtained in connection with sensitization to the hapten diphenylcyclopropenone (DPC). The receptors were sampled from a woman aged 25 to 39 with alopecia areata. Some clones in this sample may be carry-over from other donors' samples.

This clonotype has at least ten counts. The chain uses TRBV28 and TRBJ2-7, with 7 positions matching TRBD1. This CDR3 comprises 14 residues. J was trimmed by 1 base and V by 4 bases; bases with no gene match: 4. The germline gives CDR1 MDHEN, CDR2 SYDVKM. The CDR3 sequence: CASSSPGQSYEQYV. The CDR3 nucleotides read TGTGCCAGCAGTTCCCCGGGACAGTCCTACGAGCAGTACGTC.

V gene TRBV20-1 combines with J gene TRBJ1-1; TRBD1 might be the D (5 bases). This CDR3 has 16 amino acids. The V gene's germline CDR1 is DFQATT and CDR2 SNEGSKA (reference sequence). Trimming cost V 6 bases and J 0 bases, with 20 bases left between them. The CDR3 region is CSATGITEGMNTEAFF. The CDR3 coding sequence is TGCAGTGCAACTGGGATAACAGAGGGGATGAACACTGAAGCTTTCTTT.

This clonotype occurred a few times. The chain links TRBV6-5 to TRBJ2-3; 7 nucleotides match TRBD1. This CDR3 spans 15 amino acids. Germline CDR1 is MNHEY and CDR2 is SVGAGI. The J segment lost 3 bases and the V segment lost 5 bases, leaving 8 bases of the junction unmatched. In DNA form, the CDR3 reads TGTGCCAGCAGTGTACAGGGGCAATCTACAGATACGCAGTATTTT. As protein: CASSVQGQSTDTQYF.

A few counts support this clonotype. The CDR3 reads CASSEDTGGSQYF. CDR3 bases: TGTGCCAGCAGTGAAGACACAGGGGGGTCCCAGTACTTC. This chain uses TRBV2 with TRBJ2-5; the match to TRBD1 covers 8 bases. Losses at the gene ends were 1 base for V and 9 bases for J; bases not matched to a gene: 4. The CDR3 totals 13 residues. Per germline, CDR1 SNHLY and CDR2 FYNNEI.

This chain links TRBV28 with TRBJ2-2, with TRBD1 as a possible D gene (5 bases). The ends were cut back, 6 bases at V and 2 bases at J, with 10 bases in the middle. Germline-derived CDR1 and CDR2 are MDHEN and SYDVKM. The CDR3 totals 14 residues. CDR3 sequence: CASRSGQNTGELFF. CDR3 bases: TGTGCCAGCAGATCTGGACAAAACACCGGGGAGCTGTTTTTT.

This clonotype occurred a few times. The genes are TRBV28 and TRBJ2-7; D perhaps matches TRBD1 (5 bases). Trimming left V 6 bases short and J 2 bases short, with 14 bases between. The length of the CDR3 is 14 residues. Germline CDR1 reads MDHEN; CDR2 reads SYDVKM. CDR3 bases: TGTGCCAGCAGCCAGGGTCCGGTGGCCTACGAGCAGTACTTC. It encodes CASSQGPVAYEQYF.

J is TRBJ2-1 and V is TRBV6-5; 7 bases fit TRBD2. Germline trimming cut 5 bases from V and 1 base from J; bases unmatched to any gene: 8. Germline V gene data show CDR1 as MNHEY and CDR2 as SVGAGI. The CDR3 sequence is 16 residues long. The CDR3 protein is CASSRASGSSYNEQFF. Written as DNA, the CDR3 is TGTGCCAGCAGTCGGGCTAGCGGTTCGTCCTACAATGAGCAGTTCTTC.

This clonotype has ten or more counts. The CDR3 here is CASSTQGAREAFF. CDR3 sequence (DNA): TGTGCCAGCAGTACACAGGGGGCGCGTGAAGCTTTCTTT. The V call is TRBV28, the J call TRBJ1-1; 9 positions agree with TRBD1. The CDR3 contains 13 residues. V was clipped by 5 bases and J by 7 bases; unmatched bases: 5. Germline V gene lookup returns CDR1 MDHEN and CDR2 SYDVKM.

This clonotype appeared many times. The chain couples TRBV7-2 to TRBJ2-1; D is perhaps TRBD1 or TRBD2 (5 bases each). Per the germline V gene, CDR1 is SGHTA and CDR2 is FQGNSA. This CDR3 is 13 amino acids long. Deletions cut 2 bases from V and 6 bases from J, with 8 bases between. The DNA of the CDR3 is TGTGCCAGCAGCTTAAATGGGGGCAATGAGCAGTTCTTC. It encodes CASSLNGGNEQFF. The variable domain in full, completed from reference TRBV7-2 and TRBJ2-1, reads GAGVSQSPSNKVTEKGKDVELRCDPISGHTALYWYRQSLGQGLEFLIYFQGNSAPDKSGLPSDRFSAERTGGSVSTLTIQRTQQEDSAVYLCASSLNGGNEQFFGPGTRLTVL.

This clonotype was seen only a few times. The chain has TRBV2 and TRBJ1-1; D perhaps matches TRBD1 (6 bases). The germline gives CDR1 SNHLY, CDR2 FYNNEI. The CDR3 has 10 amino acids. V dropped 5 bases and J dropped 11 bases, with 9 bases sitting between them. CDR3 coding DNA: TGTGCCAGCAGTCAGGGGCTTGCTTTCTTT. Translated: CASSQGLAFF.

This clonotype was detected only a few times. V and J are TRBV6-1 and TRBJ1-5, with D uncertain. V lost 7 bases, J lost 2 bases, and 9 bases lay in between. From germline, CDR1 is MNHNS and CDR2 SASEGT. This CDR3 is built from 13 residues. In DNA form, the CDR3 reads TGTGCCAGCATCTTGGATGGCAATCAGCCCCAGCATTTT. It translates to CASILDGNQPQHF.

This clonotype came up many times. This chain links TRBV6-2 or TRBV6-3 with TRBJ1-2; no reliable D call. The germline V gene encodes CDR1 MNHEY and CDR2 SVGEGT. V was shortened by 5 bases and J by 4 bases, with 23 bases between the two germline ends. CDR3 length: 17 residues. The CDR3 nucleotides read TGTGCCAGCAGTCCACCCGGCGAGGTGCGGTCGTTCTATGGCTACACCTTC. Amino acids: CASSPPGEVRSFYGYTF.

This clonotype was picked up many times. The chain uses TRBV11-2 and TRBJ2-1; maybe TRBD2 (5 bases). CDR3 length equals 17 residues. Trimming removed 2 bases from V and 5 bases from J, with 19 bases in between. The germline gives CDR1 SGHAT, CDR2 FQNNGV. The CDR3 reads CASSLPFRGGPHNEQFF. CDR3 in DNA: TGTGCCAGCAGCTTACCGTTCCGAGGAGGCCCCCACAATGAGCAGTTCTTC. The full variable domain, completed using reference TRBV11-2 and TRBJ2-1, is EAGVAQSPRYKIIEKRQSVAFWCNPISGHATLYWYQQILGQGPKLLIQFQNNGVVDDSQLPKDRFSAERLKGVDSTLKIQPAKLEDSAVYLCASSLPFRGGPHNEQFFGPGTRLTVL.

In DNA, the CDR3 is TGTGCCAGCAGTAGGGGAGGTAGCGGCACCGGGGAGCTGTTTTTT. Protein product: CASSRGGSGTGELFF. This sequence joins TRBV12-3 or TRBV12-4 and TRBJ2-2; the D gene is possibly TRBD2 (6 bases). Trimming left V 5 bases short and J 4 bases short, with 14 bases between. This CDR3 has 15 amino acids.

This clonotype appeared a few times. The rearrangement links TRBV6-2 or TRBV6-3 to TRBJ1-5; D ambiguous. Trimming removed 6 bases at V and 7 bases at J, with 13 bases between. The germline gives CDR1 MNHEY, CDR2 SVGEGT. CDR3 length: 13 residues. The CDR3 loop reads CASREYGGQPQHF. CDR3 sequence (DNA): TGTGCCAGCAGGGAATACGGCGGCCAGCCCCAGCATTTT.

The table lists this clonotype with a few counts. The chain joins TRBV20-1 to TRBJ2-3; the match to TRBD2 covers 7 bases. V lost 8 bases and J lost 2; bases outside the gene matches: 10. The CDR3 sequence is 14 residues long. Germline V lookup: CDR1 DFQATT, CDR2 SNEGSKA (reference sequence). This chain's CDR3 is CSIYPAGVTDTQYF. The CDR3 DNA is TGCAGTATTTATCCTGCGGGGGTCACAGATACGCAGTATTTT.

This chain connects TRBV10-1 to TRBJ1-4; D possibly corresponds to TRBD1 (6 bases). The CDR3 runs 16 residues. Germline V gene sequence: CDR1 WNHNN, CDR2 SYGVQD (reference sequence). Deletions cut 4 bases from V and 7 bases from J, with 19 bases between. CDR3 DNA: TGCGCCAGCAGTGTCGACAGGTCTATTGGGCGTGAAAAACTGTTTTTT. Amino acid sequence: CASSVDRSIGREKLFF.

Turning to this clonotype: At one of its ends the junction is not consistent with the germline gene, which may arise from a read error. The chain links TRBV29-1 to TRBJ2-7; a weak D match, TRBD2 (6 bases). The CDR3 consists of 13 residues. In germline, CDR1 is SQVTM, CDR2 ANQGSEA. CDR3 protein: CSVDGGRRGELYF. The CDR3, as DNA: TGCAGCGTTGACGGCGGGCGGAGGGGAGAGCTGTACTTC.

The rearrangement uses TRBV20-1 and TRBJ2-1, with 8 nucleotides matching TRBD2. V was clipped by 0 bases and J by 0 bases; unmatched bases: 1. This CDR3 region has 15 residues. The germline CDR1 and CDR2 sequences are DFQATT and SNEGSKA (reference sequence). The CDR3 is CSARERGGSYNEQFF. CDR3 in DNA: TGCAGTGCTAGAGAACGGGGGGGCTCCTACAATGAGCAGTTCTTC.

There are many counts of this clonotype. This chain uses TRBV29-1 with TRBJ2-7; D is unclear. The CDR3 is made up of 12 amino acids. V was shortened by 3 bases and J by 0 bases, with 6 bases between the two germline ends. Germline CDR1 SQVTM, CDR2 ANQGSEA. This CDR3 reads CSVEDGSYEQYF. The CDR3 nucleotides are TGCAGCGTTGAGGACGGCTCCTACGAGCAGTACTTC.

The rearrangement joins TRBV29-1 to TRBJ2-5, with 11 bases fitting TRBD1. The CDR3 is 14 residues long. CDR1 SQVTM and CDR2 ANQGSEA come from the germline V gene. Losses at the gene ends were 2 bases for V and 5 bases for J; bases not matched to a gene: 4. This chain's CDR3 is CSVESDRGRETQYF. DNA of the CDR3: TGCAGCGTTGAATCGGACAGGGGGCGGGAGACCCAGTACTTC.

This clonotype has a count of ten or more. The chain carries TRBV7-9 and TRBJ2-3; D unclear. Per germline, CDR1 SEHNR and CDR2 FQNEAQ (reference sequence). Trimming shortened V by 1 base and J by 0 bases, and 14 bases separated the two germline ends. The CDR3 has 17 amino acids. CDR3 DNA: TGTGCCAGCAGCTTAGGGCAGCTGTACGCTAGCACAGATACGCAGTATTTT. Amino acids: CASSLGQLYASTDTQYF.

This clonotype was counted a few times. The rearrangement links TRBV7-9 to TRBJ2-3; TRBD2 agrees at 8 bases. The CDR3 totals 16 residues. Germline CDR1 reads SEHNR; CDR2 reads FQNEAQ (reference sequence). V lost 1 base to trimming and J lost 2 bases; unmatched junction nucleotides: 5. The CDR3 bases are TGTGCCAGCAGCTTAGTTAGCGGGGCATACACAGATACGCAGTATTTT. Protein sequence: CASSLVSGAYTDTQYF. Complete variable domain (other parts from reference TRBV7-9 and TRBJ2-3): DTGVSQNPRHKITKRGQNVTFRCDPISEHNRLYWYRQTLGQGPEFLTYFQNEAQLEKSRLLSDRFSAERPKGSFSTLEIQRTEQGDSAMYLCASSLVSGAYTDTQYFGPGTRLTVL.

This clonotype was seen many times. CDR3 residues: CASSFAYRWSNQPQHF. DNA of the CDR3: TGTGCCAGCAGTTTCGCATACAGGTGGAGCAATCAGCCCCAGCATTTT. V gene TRBV6-2 or TRBV6-3 combines with J gene TRBJ1-5; tentatively, D is TRBD1 (5 bases). Germline lookup yields CDR1 MNHEY and CDR2 SVGEGT. V was trimmed by 4 bases and J by 1 base, leaving 14 bases between them. The CDR3 extends over 16 amino acids.

The V and J genes are TRBV7-9 and TRBJ2-5; possible D gene TRBD1, 6 bases. Germline V gene sequence: CDR1 SEHNR, CDR2 FQNEAQ (reference sequence). This CDR3 is built from 14 residues. The V gene lost 3 bases and the J gene lost 2 bases, with 10 bases spanning the gap. CDR3 bases: TGTGCCAGCAGCTTGGGGGCAGAGCAAGAGACCCAGTACTTC. Its protein is CASSLGAEQETQYF.

This clonotype was seen at least ten times. The DNA for the CDR3 is TGTGCCAGCAGCAAAGGTTGTGGGGCGCCGGACACCGGGGAGCTGTTTTTT. This translates into CASSKGCGAPDTGELFF. The chain is built from TRBV21-1 and TRBJ2-2; TRBD1 reflects the table's D call only, with no check against the DNA. TRBV21-1 is a pseudogene. The CDR3 loop spans 17 amino acids.

In regard to this clonotype: A much larger clonotype is one base distant, so this may be a read error. The chain uses TRBV12-3 or TRBV12-4 and TRBJ1-2; D might be TRBD1 (5 bases). V was trimmed by 2 bases and J by 2 bases, leaving 12 bases between them. The CDR3 totals 15 residues. CDR3 nucleotides: TGTGCCAGCAGTTTACCGTCAGCAGGGAACTATGGCTACACCTTC. Amino acids: CASSLPSAGNYGYTF.

This clonotype was picked up many times. The chain couples TRBV6-5 to TRBJ2-3; 8 bases match TRBD2. Germline CDR1 MNHEY, CDR2 SVGAGI. The V segment lost 2 bases and the J segment 1 base; nucleotides outside the gene matches: 2. This CDR3 region has 15 residues. CDR3: CASSYGGRRTDTQYF. The CDR3 coding sequence is TGTGCCAGCAGTTACGGCGGGAGGCGCACAGATACGCAGTATTTT.

This clonotype was seen a handful of times. J is TRBJ2-5 and V is TRBV10-3; the D gene is possibly TRBD1 (6 bases). The CDR3 length is 15 residues. The V gene lost 3 bases and the J gene lost 5 bases, with 16 bases spanning the gap. CDR1 and CDR2 (germline): ENHRY, SYGVKD. Written as DNA, the CDR3 is TGTGCCATCAGTGACCAGGACAGATTCGGGGAGACCCAGTACTTC. Its protein is CAISDQDRFGETQYF.

The sample holds many counts of this clonotype. This sequence joins TRBV29-1 and TRBJ1-3, with unresolved D. Germline CDR1 SQVTM, CDR2 ANQGSEA. The CDR3 runs 11 residues. Trimming stripped 7 bases from V and 4 bases from J, with 8 bases between. The CDR3 nucleotides read TGCAGCGGCGTGAGAGGAAACACCATATATTTT. This gives the protein CSGVRGNTIYF.

This clonotype was seen repeatedly, ten times or more. J is TRBJ1-2 and V is TRBV20-1; maybe TRBD1 (6 bases). The V gene's germline CDR1 is DFQATT and CDR2 SNEGSKA (reference sequence). The V and J ends lost 6 bases and 2 bases respectively, with 19 bases between them. The CDR3 runs 15 residues. In DNA form, the CDR3 reads TGCAGTGCCTTAAGACGGGGGGCGTCAAACTATGGCTACACCTTC. Translating gives CSALRRGASNYGYTF.

CDR3 in DNA: TGCAGCGCCGCAGGCGGGGGGGCCGAGACCCAGTACTTC. Protein sequence: CSAAGGGAETQYF. The genes are TRBV29-1 and TRBJ2-5, with 9 bases lining up with TRBD2. V lost 7 bases and J lost 5; bases outside the gene matches: 8. Germline CDR1 is SQVTM and CDR2 is ANQGSEA. The CDR3 extends over 13 amino acids.